These 23 T cell receptor beta chains were sequenced from one sample in a study of early T cells in non-severe SARS-CoV-2 infection. Each CDR3 protein gets one entry after TCRdb re-called the 5' RACE reads with MiXCR. The sample records more than 90,000 distinct CDR3 sequences, approximately 11% being singletons. Sample: whole blood. Receptors originate from an adult who was a healthcare worker with PCR-confirmed SARS-CoV-2 infection or an uninfected control (not recorded which).

This clonotype was found a few times. V and J are TRBV20-1 and TRBJ2-7, with 7 bases fitting TRBD1. The germline CDR1 and CDR2 sequences are DFQATT and SNEGSKA (reference sequence). J was trimmed by 5 bases and V by 1 base; bases with no gene match: 8. There are 14 residues in the CDR3. The CDR3 region has the DNA TGCAGTGCTAGAGGCGACAGGGTATGGAACGAGCAGTACTTC. It encodes CSARGDRVWNEQYF.

This clonotype was recorded many times. The V gene is TRBV19, the J gene TRBJ2-1, with D possibly being TRBD2 (6 bases). Trimming removed 5 bases from V and 5 bases from J, with 19 bases in between. CDR1 is LNHDA and CDR2 is SQIVND in the germline V gene (reference sequence). The CDR3 is 16 residues long. CDR3 nucleotides: TGTGCCAGTAGTGACCAGCTGCGGGGTCGGGACAATGAGCAGTTCTTC. This translates into CASSDQLRGRDNEQFF.

The chain combines TRBV29-1 with TRBJ2-1, with D uncertain. This CDR3 region has 14 residues. CDR1 is SQVTM and CDR2 is ANQGSEA in the germline V gene. V lost 6 bases, J lost 5 bases, and 17 bases lay in between. In nucleotides, the CDR3 is TGCAGCGTCCGACCACCTCTTGGGGACAATGAGCAGTTCTTC. This codes for CSVRPPLGDNEQFF.

This clonotype was seen at least ten times. The V gene is TRBV20-1, the J gene TRBJ2-1, with 8 bases identical to TRBD2. This CDR3 is built from 15 residues. After removal of 5 bases from V and 2 bases from J, the junction contained 8 bases not matched to a gene. Germline lookup yields CDR1 DFQATT and CDR2 SNEGSKA (reference sequence). The DNA of the CDR3 is TGCAGTGCTTCCCTGACTAGCGTCACCTACAATGAGCAGTTCTTC. Its translation: CSASLTSVTYNEQFF.

This clonotype has more than one count but fewer than ten. This rearrangement joins TRBV20-1 to TRBJ2-1, with D tentatively TRBD1 (5 bases). From germline, CDR1 is DFQATT and CDR2 SNEGSKA (reference sequence). Trimming pared 4 bases from V and 9 bases from J, leaving 22 bases between. CDR3 size: 15 residues. The CDR3 nucleotides are TGCAGTGCTATCCTTTCAGGGAAGTCAATTGGTGAGCAGTTCTTC. As protein: CSAILSGKSIGEQFF.

This chain joins TRBV7-2 and TRBJ1-1, with a tentative D call TRBD1 (5 bases). The CDR3 has 15 residues. Germline V gene data show CDR1 as SGHTA and CDR2 as FQGNSA. The V gene lost 2 bases and the J gene lost 5 bases, with 15 bases spanning the gap. Here the CDR3 DNA reads TGTGCCAGCAGCTTAAGGCAGGGAACGGGGACTGAAGCTTTCTTT. It is translated as CASSLRQGTGTEAFF.

This clonotype was counted only a few times. V gene TRBV6-1 combines with J gene TRBJ2-6; TRBD1 is a possible D gene (6 bases). This CDR3 has 16 amino acids. Germline CDR1 reads MNHNS; CDR2 reads SASEGT. Deletions cut 4 bases from V and 2 bases from J, with 12 bases between. The CDR3 loop is CASSGSYRAGANVLTF. CDR3 sequence (DNA): TGTGCCAGCAGTGGGTCCTACAGGGCTGGGGCCAACGTCCTGACTTTC.

This clonotype was detected ten times or more. The chain carries TRBV6-5 and TRBJ1-1, with a tentative D call TRBD1 (5 bases). Germline V gene sequence: CDR1 MNHEY, CDR2 SVGAGI. The CDR3 is made up of 14 amino acids. V was shortened by 6 bases and J by 4 bases, with 15 bases between the two germline ends. The CDR3 DNA follows: TGTGCCAGCAGCTTACTGACAGCGGGCACTGAAGCTTTCTTT. It translates to CASSLLTAGTEAFF.

This clonotype was counted a few times. The chain is built from TRBV19 and TRBJ2-2; 12 bases fit TRBD2. This CDR3 is built from 15 residues. V trimming: 7 bases; J trimming: 6 bases; junction bases outside the gene matches: 6. Looked up from germline, CDR1 is LNHDA and CDR2 is SQIVND (reference sequence). DNA for the CDR3: TGTGCCAGTACTAGCGGGAGGGCCGGCCCCGGGGAGCTGTTTTTT. It yields the protein CASTSGRAGPGELFF.

This clonotype appeared many times. The V gene is TRBV12-3 or TRBV12-4, the J gene TRBJ1-2; possibly TRBD1 for D (5 bases). There are 15 residues in the CDR3. The germline V and J ends were trimmed by 5 bases and 4 bases, with 17 bases remaining between them. The CDR3: CASSTGTAGAYGYTF. The CDR3 DNA is TGTGCCAGCAGTACCGGGACCGCCGGGGCCTATGGCTACACCTTC.

This clonotype has only a few counts. The rearrangement links TRBV19 to TRBJ2-3; 9 bases align to TRBD2. J gave up 2 bases and V 3 bases, and 3 bases lay outside the gene matches. The CDR3 runs 15 residues. Looked up from germline, CDR1 is LNHDA and CDR2 is SQIVND (reference sequence). The CDR3 sequence is CASSISGGTTDTQYF. The DNA for the CDR3 is TGTGCCAGTAGTATCAGCGGGGGGACCACAGATACGCAGTATTTT.

The V call is TRBV7-9, the J call TRBJ1-2; D is perhaps TRBD1 (5 bases). Germline V gene data show CDR1 as SEHNR and CDR2 as FQNEAQ (reference sequence). With 1 base removed from V and 5 bases from J, the gap between germline ends came to 8 bases. The CDR3 extends over 13 amino acids. The CDR3 sequence: CASSLGTTYGYTF. The CDR3 DNA reads TGTGCCAGCAGCTTAGGGACAACTTATGGCTACACCTTC. Complete variable domain (other parts from reference TRBV7-9 and TRBJ1-2): DTGVSQNPRHKITKRGQNVTFRCDPISEHNRLYWYRQTLGQGPEFLTYFQNEAQLEKSRLLSDRFSAERPKGSFSTLEIQRTEQGDSAMYLCASSLGTTYGYTFGSGTRLTVV.

This sequence joins TRBV28 and TRBJ2-7, with D maybe TRBD2 (5 bases). The V end lost 9 bases, the J end lost 0 bases, and 15 bases lay between the germline ends. The CDR3 has 14 residues. CDR1 is MDHEN, CDR2 SYDVKM, per germline. Here the CDR3 reads CASKIRGSSYEQYF. DNA for the CDR3: TGTGCCAGTAAAATACGAGGGAGCTCCTACGAGCAGTACTTC.

Regarding this clonotype: A much larger clone lies one base from this, so it may be a read error. V is TRBV11-2 and J is TRBJ1-2; 7 bases map to TRBD1. The germline V gene encodes CDR1 SGHAT and CDR2 FQNNGV. This CDR3 has 15 amino acids. CDR3 sequence reads: CPSRLRQGGNYGYTF. The CDR3 DNA follows: TGTCCCAGCAGACTGAGACAGGGAGGCAACTATGGCTACACCTTC.

In this sample, this clonotype turned up a few times. The chain combines TRBV3-1 with TRBJ2-7; D is perhaps TRBD2 (5 bases). This CDR3 is built from 12 residues. Trimming stripped 6 bases from V and 4 bases from J, with 10 bases between. Germline-derived CDR1 and CDR2 are LGHDT and YNNKEL (reference sequence). In DNA form, the CDR3 reads TGTGCCAGCAGGTCAGGAGGTTACGAGCAGTACTTC. This translates into CASRSGGYEQYF.

This clonotype appeared a few times. This sequence joins TRBV6-5 and TRBJ2-3; D is possibly TRBD1 or TRBD2 (6 bases each). The V gene lost 2 bases and the J gene lost 4 bases, with 13 bases spanning the gap. This CDR3 has 15 amino acids. In germline, CDR1 is MNHEY, CDR2 SVGAGI. CDR3 protein: CASSYGGRWADTQYF. CDR3 DNA sequence: TGTGCCAGCAGTTACGGGGGGCGCTGGGCAGATACGCAGTATTTT.

This clonotype was observed a handful of times. This rearrangement joins TRBV28 to TRBJ1-6; D perhaps matches TRBD1 (5 bases). CDR1 is MDHEN and CDR2 is SYDVKM in the germline V gene. The CDR3 consists of 14 residues. Trimming removed 6 bases at V and 7 bases at J, with 13 bases between. CDR3 nucleotide sequence: TGTGCCAGCAGATCAGGGTTAGGAAATTCACCCCTCCACTTT. This translates into CASRSGLGNSPLHF.

Ten or more counts support this clonotype. This chain connects TRBV12-3 or TRBV12-4 to TRBJ1-4; no definite D call. CDR3 length equals 14 residues. V was clipped by 5 bases and J by 8 bases, with 15 bases between them. As DNA, the CDR3 is TGTGCCAGCAGTCTCAGAAGTCCCGGAGAAAAACTGTTTTTT. This gives the protein CASSLRSPGEKLFF.

This clonotype has more than one count but fewer than ten. The chain recombines TRBV9 with TRBJ2-3, with TRBD1 matching 8 bases. The length of the CDR3 is 13 residues. Germline CDR1 reads SGDLS; CDR2 reads YYNGEE. With V trimmed by 7 bases and J by 1 base, 2 bases remained unmatched. CDR3 sequence (DNA): TGTGCCAGCTCGACAGGGGGCACAGATACGCAGTATTTT. As protein: CASSTGGTDTQYF.

The chain is built from TRBV15 and TRBJ2-7, with 8 positions matching TRBD1. This CDR3 is 13 amino acids long. Germline CDR1 reads LNHNV; CDR2 reads YYDKDF (reference sequence). With V trimmed by 5 bases and J by 3 bases, 3 bases remained unmatched. DNA of the CDR3: TGTGCCACCAGCTTAGACAGGGGCTACGAGCAGTACTTC. Amino acids: CATSLDRGYEQYF.

This clonotype has at least ten counts. The chain combines TRBV28 with TRBJ1-5; 10 bases align to TRBD1. The V gene's germline CDR1 is MDHEN and CDR2 SYDVKM. The CDR3 consists of 15 residues. Unmatched junction bases numbered 7, after V lost 6 bases and J lost 5 bases. CDR3 DNA sequence: TGTGCCAGCAGGACGGGACAGGGGAGGGATCAGCCCCAGCATTTT. Amino acid sequence: CASRTGQGRDQPQHF.

CDR3 coding DNA: TGCGCCAGCAGCTTTGGGACAGGATTCAACGAGCAGTACTTC. This codes for CASSFGTGFNEQYF. This chain uses TRBV5-1 with TRBJ2-7, with 8 nucleotides matching TRBD1. Germline-derived CDR1 and CDR2 are SGHRS and YFSETQ. J lost 5 bases, V lost 2 bases, and 6 bases had no gene match. The CDR3 totals 14 residues.

This clonotype was counted between two and nine times. The chain is built from TRBV12-3 or TRBV12-4 and TRBJ2-5; TRBD2 is a possible D gene (6 bases). Trimming pared 7 bases from V and 8 bases from J, leaving 26 bases between. CDR3 length: 16 residues. The CDR3 sequence is CASTPVGGALRVTQYF. CDR3 coding DNA: TGTGCCAGCACCCCGGTTGGAGGGGCCTTAAGGGTTACCCAGTACTTC.